This paragraph reports one T cell receptor beta chain. Antigen unknown. The data were obtained in a study of cytomegalovirus exposure and HLA in healthy donors. Notes on the study in general: An analysis that came later showed most CMV-associated TCR beta chains appearing HLA-restricted. Reported results showed that the classifier diagnosed cytomegalovirus status with high specificity and sensitivity.

The V gene lost 3 bases and the J gene lost 3 bases, with 8 bases spanning the gap. Germline loops: CDR1 LNHNV, CDR2 YYDKDF (reference sequence). This CDR3 spans 13 amino acids. The PCR contained 60 Vbeta and 13 Jbeta primers. Repertoires were generated with immunoSEQ multiplex PCR, while TCRdb's copy carries only in-frame clones and drops some. Found here are some 96,000 clones, around 80% of them singletons; the top ten hold approximately 0.8%. Sequenced sample: PBMCs. This TCR was sampled from a woman in her sixties in good health and CMV-seronegative. V is TRBV15 and J is TRBJ1-1, with D possibly TRBD1 on 5 matching bases. DNA for the CDR3: TGTGCCACCAGCAGGACAGAGGACACTGAAGCTTTCTTT. As protein: CATSRTEDTEAFF.